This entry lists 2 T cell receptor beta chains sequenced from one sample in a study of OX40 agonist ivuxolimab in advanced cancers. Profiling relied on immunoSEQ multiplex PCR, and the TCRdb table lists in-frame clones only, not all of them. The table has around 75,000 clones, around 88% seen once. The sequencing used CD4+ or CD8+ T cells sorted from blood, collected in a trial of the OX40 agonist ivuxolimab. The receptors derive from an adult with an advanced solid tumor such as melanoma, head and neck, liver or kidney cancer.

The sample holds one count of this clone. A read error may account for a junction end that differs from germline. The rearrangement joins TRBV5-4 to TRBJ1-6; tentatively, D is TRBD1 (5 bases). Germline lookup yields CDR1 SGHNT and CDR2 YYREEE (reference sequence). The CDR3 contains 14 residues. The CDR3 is CASSQGVRNSPLHF. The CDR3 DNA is TGCGCCAGCAGCCAAGGGGTCAGGAATTCACCCCTCCACTTT. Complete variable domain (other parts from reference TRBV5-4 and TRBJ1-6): ETGVTQSPTHLIKTRGQQVTLRCSSQSGHNTVSWYQQALGQGPQFIFQYYREEENGRGNFPPRFSGLQFPNYSSELNVNALELDDSALYLCASSQGVRNSPLHFGNGTRLTVT.

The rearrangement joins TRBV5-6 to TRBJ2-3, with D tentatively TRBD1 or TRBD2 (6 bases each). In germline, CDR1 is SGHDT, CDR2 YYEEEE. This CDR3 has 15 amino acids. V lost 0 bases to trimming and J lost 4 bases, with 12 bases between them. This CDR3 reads CASSLAGARSDTQYF. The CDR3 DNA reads TGTGCCAGCAGCTTGGCGGGGGCGCGGTCAGATACGCAGTATTTT.